These 26 T cell receptor beta chains came from one sample sequenced in a study of T cells after yellow fever vaccination. A single record per CDR3 protein comes from TCRdb applying MiXCR to the 5' RACE reads. Of roughly 500,000 distinct CDR3 sequences in the sample, roughly a fifth were seen once. The sample was PBMCs, taken 15 days after the yellow fever booster vaccination. The receptors stem from a man aged 25 to 40 who received the YFV17D yellow fever vaccine.

The rearrangement links TRBV11-2 to TRBJ2-3; D gene ambiguous. The germline V gene encodes CDR1 SGHAT and CDR2 FQNNGV. CDR3 length: 14 residues. With 5 bases removed from V and 2 bases from J, the gap between germline ends came to 11 bases. The CDR3 loop is CASSPLTATDTQYF. The CDR3 DNA sequence: TGTGCCAGCAGCCCACTGACCGCCACAGATACGCAGTATTTT.

The V gene is TRBV5-8, the J gene TRBJ1-3, with D unclear. The germline gives CDR1 SGHTS, CDR2 YDEGEE. The CDR3 covers 10 residues. V was trimmed by 0 bases and J by 10 bases, leaving 2 bases between them. The DNA for the CDR3 is TGTGCCAGCAGCTTGGGGACCATATATTTT. As protein: CASSLGTIYF.

This chain uses TRBV2 with TRBJ2-7; 14 bases agree with TRBD2. The length of the CDR3 is 15 residues. The junction had 6 bases not matched to a gene; V was cut back by 4 bases and J by 7 bases. CDR1 is SNHLY and CDR2 is FYNNEI in the germline V gene. CDR3 amino acids: CASSGLAGGPDEQYF. The CDR3 DNA reads TGTGCCAGCAGTGGACTAGCGGGAGGGCCGGATGAGCAGTACTTC. Filled out from reference TRBV2 and TRBJ2-7, the complete variable domain reads EPEVTQTPSHQVTQMGQEVILRCVPISNHLYFYWYRQILGQKVEFLVSFYNNEISEKSEIFDDQFSVERPDGSNFTLKIRSTKLEDSAMYFCASSGLAGGPDEQYFGPGTRLTVT.

The J gene is TRBJ2-1, the V gene TRBV29-1, with D maybe TRBD2 (5 bases). V lost 6 bases to trimming and J lost 4 bases, with 19 bases between them. The CDR3 totals 15 residues. Germline values: CDR1 SQVTM, CDR2 ANQGSEA. The CDR3 nucleotides are TGCAGCGTCGGACTTCTCCTGGGGTTTTACAATGAGCAGTTCTTC. Protein: CSVGLLLGFYNEQFF.

This clonotype was counted between two and nine times. The rearrangement joins TRBV7-2 to TRBJ2-5, with D unresolved. This CDR3 spans 13 amino acids. The V end lost 4 bases, the J end lost 5 bases, and 11 bases lay between the germline ends. Germline V lookup: CDR1 SGHTA, CDR2 FQGNSA. The CDR3 protein is CASSSDPVETQYF. CDR3 nucleotide sequence: TGTGCCAGCAGCTCGGACCCCGTGGAGACCCAGTACTTC. The whole variable domain, filled in from reference TRBV7-2 and TRBJ2-5, reads GAGVSQSPSNKVTEKGKDVELRCDPISGHTALYWYRQSLGQGLEFLIYFQGNSAPDKSGLPSDRFSAERTGGSVSTLTIQRTQQEDSAVYLCASSSDPVETQYFGPGTRLLVL.

J is TRBJ2-1 and V is TRBV11-2; a weak D match, TRBD2 (5 bases). Trimming stripped 8 bases from V and 0 bases from J, with 11 bases between. Germline lookup yields CDR1 SGHAT and CDR2 FQNNGV. CDR3 length equals 14 residues. This CDR3 is CASSERPSYNEQFF. The CDR3 bases are TGTGCCAGCTCTGAGCGGCCCTCCTACAATGAGCAGTTCTTC.

The chain joins TRBV18 to TRBJ2-5; tentatively, D is TRBD2 (5 bases). V lost 3 bases, J lost 5 bases, and 13 bases lay in between. The germline V gene has CDR1 KGHSH and CDR2 LQKENI. This CDR3 is 14 amino acids long. The DNA for the CDR3 is TGTGCCAGCTCACCTCCGGAGGTGGTTGAGACCCAGTACTTC. It codes for CASSPPEVVETQYF. Together with reference TRBV18 and TRBJ2-5, the CDR3 gives the full variable domain: NAGVMQNPRHLVRRRGQEARLRCSPMKGHSHVYWYRQLPEEGLKFMVYLQKENIIDESGMPKERFSAEFPKEGPSILRIQQVVRGDSAAYFCASSPPEVVETQYFGPGTRLLVL.

Remarks on this clonotype: Germline and junction disagree at one end, which may indicate a read error. This chain's CDR3 is CASSLDRNAEAFF. In DNA, the CDR3 is TGCGCCAGCAGCTTGGACAGGAACGCTGAAGCTTTCTTT. The chain combines TRBV5-1 with TRBJ1-1; possibly TRBD1 for D (5 bases). The CDR3 totals 13 residues. In germline, CDR1 is SGHRS, CDR2 YFSETQ.

Only a few counts were recorded for this clonotype. This chain links TRBV29-1 with TRBJ2-2; 12 positions match TRBD2. The germline gives CDR1 SQVTM, CDR2 ANQGSEA. V lost 1 base to trimming and J lost 7 bases; unmatched junction nucleotides: 7. This CDR3 region has 16 residues. The CDR3 DNA reads as TGCAGCGTTGAAGTCCCGGCTAGCGGGAGGGTCGGGGAGCTGTTTTTT. This gives the protein CSVEVPASGRVGELFF.

The rearrangement uses TRBV6-5 and TRBJ1-1; TRBD1 matches at 8 bases. Trimming at V came to 2 bases and at J to 4 bases, leaving 3 bases not matched to a gene. From germline, CDR1 is MNHEY and CDR2 SVGAGI. The CDR3 contains 14 residues. The CDR3 bases are TGTGCCAGCAGTTACGGACAGGGTGGCACTGAAGCTTTCTTT. This sequence encodes CASSYGQGGTEAFF.

In the case of this clonotype: A much larger clone differs from this one at a single base, so this may be a read error. V gene TRBV5-1 combines with J gene TRBJ2-2; D ambiguous. The V end was cut by 1 base, the J end by 6 bases, with 10 bases between. CDR1 and CDR2 from the germline V gene are SGHRS and YFSETQ. The CDR3 consists of 14 residues. DNA of the CDR3: TGCGCCAGCAGCTTGTCTGTTACTTCCGGGGAGCTGTTTTTT. Protein sequence: CASSLSVTSGELFF.

This rearrangement joins TRBV2 to TRBJ2-1; perhaps D is TRBD1 or TRBD2 (5 bases each). The germline gives CDR1 SNHLY, CDR2 FYNNEI. V was shortened by 1 base and J by 3 bases, with 13 bases between the two germline ends. The CDR3 loop spans 16 amino acids. Here the CDR3 DNA reads TGTGCCAGCAGTGAAGGCACCCGGGACGGCTACAATGAGCAGTTCTTC. Translation: CASSEGTRDGYNEQFF.

The chain employs TRBV6-1 and TRBJ1-5, with TRBD1 identical over 7 bases. Per germline, CDR1 MNHNS and CDR2 SASEGT. The CDR3 consists of 14 residues. The V and J ends lost 7 bases and 6 bases, in that order; junction bases with no gene match: 9. CDR3 in DNA: TGTGCCAGCATCAGAGACAGGGTTGGTCAGCCCCAGCATTTT. Amino acid sequence: CASIRDRVGQPQHF.

Only a few counts were recorded for this clonotype. The rearrangement links TRBV9 to TRBJ2-6; D is undetermined. V lost 4 bases and J lost 5, with 7 bases in between. The CDR3 has 13 amino acids. CDR1 is SGDLS and CDR2 is YYNGEE in the germline V gene. The DNA of the CDR3 is TGTGCCAGCAGCCCCCAATGGGCCAACGTCCTGACTTTC. Protein product: CASSPQWANVLTF.

The chain combines TRBV7-9 with TRBJ2-3, with 10 bases aligning to TRBD2. The length of the CDR3 is 17 residues. V was clipped by 1 base and J by 2 bases; unmatched bases: 6. Germline V gene sequence: CDR1 SEHNR, CDR2 FQNEAQ (reference sequence). CDR3 in amino acids: CASSLVRTSGNTDTQYF. The CDR3 region has the DNA TGTGCCAGCAGCTTAGTCCGGACTAGCGGAAACACAGATACGCAGTATTTT.

This clonotype was seen only once. V is TRBV20-1 and J is TRBJ2-3, with D maybe TRBD2 (5 bases). V gave up 0 bases and J gave up 0 bases, with 13 bases separating them. The CDR3 has 16 amino acids. Germline CDR1 DFQATT, CDR2 SNEGSKA (reference sequence). The DNA for the CDR3 is TGCAGTGCTAGAGATCTCGTAATAGCGAGCACAGATACGCAGTATTTT. Translating it yields CSARDLVIASTDTQYF.

This chain joins TRBV20-1 and TRBJ2-1, with 9 bases identical to TRBD2. The J segment lost 3 bases and the V segment lost 6 bases, leaving 24 bases of the junction unmatched. The CDR3 extends over 20 amino acids. Germline CDR1 reads DFQATT; CDR2 reads SNEGSKA (reference sequence). The CDR3: CSAVSPRGVGAGGNYNEQFF. In DNA form, the CDR3 reads TGCAGTGCCGTTAGTCCCCGGGGGGTTGGAGCGGGAGGAAACTACAATGAGCAGTTCTTC.

This clonotype was detected only a few times. This chain uses TRBV6-5 with TRBJ2-1; 8 bases align to TRBD2. Germline V gene sequence: CDR1 MNHEY, CDR2 SVGAGI. There are 17 residues in the CDR3. The junction had 17 bases not matched to a gene; V was cut back by 4 bases and J by 9 bases. The CDR3 bases are TGTGCCAGCAGTTCCCCGCGGGGTAGCGGGGCCTCGCGTGAGCAGTTCTTC. This translates into CASSSPRGSGASREQFF.

The chain recombines TRBV7-8 with TRBJ2-5; the D gene is possibly TRBD1 (5 bases). Germline values: CDR1 SGHVS, CDR2 FQNEAQ. This CDR3 is built from 11 residues. V was pared by 11 bases and J by 5 bases, with 12 bases between. The DNA for the CDR3 is TGTGCCGGGGCGCAGTATGAGACCCAGTACTTC. Amino acid sequence: CAGAQYETQYF. Combining the CDR3 with reference TRBV7-8 and TRBJ2-5 gives the whole variable domain GAGVSQSPRYKVAKRGQDVALRCDPISGHVSLFWYQQALGQGPEFLTYFQNEAQLDKSGLPSDRFFAERPEGSVSTLKIQRTQQEDSAVYLCAGAQYETQYFGPGTRLLVL.

This chain connects TRBV6-5 to TRBJ2-1; TRBD2 aligns across 10 bases. Germline CDR1 MNHEY, CDR2 SVGAGI. This CDR3 comprises 15 residues. J lost 5 bases, V lost 4 bases, and 5 bases had no gene match. CDR3 loop: CASSLLAGGHNEQFF. CDR3 DNA sequence: TGTGCCAGCAGTTTGTTAGCGGGAGGTCACAATGAGCAGTTCTTC.

Only a few counts were recorded for this clonotype. The V gene is TRBV29-1, the J gene TRBJ2-7; maybe TRBD1 (7 bases). This CDR3 contains 16 residues. Trimming cost V 3 bases and J 1 base, with 19 bases left between them. The germline V gene encodes CDR1 SQVTM and CDR2 ANQGSEA. CDR3 nucleotide sequence: TGCAGCGTTGAGTTGGTGACAGGGCGGGATTCCTACGAGCAGTACTTC. Translation gives CSVELVTGRDSYEQYF.

The CDR3 nucleotides read TGTGCCAGCAGCAAAAAAGGGGGACCCCTAAGCCGAGAGACCCAGTACTTC. The encoded protein is CASSKKGGPLSRETQYF. The chain links TRBV21-1 to TRBJ2-5; the table names TRBD1, a call not compared with the DNA. TRBV21-1 is a recognized pseudogene. CDR3 length: 17 amino acids.

This clonotype occurred a few times. This chain links TRBV7-3 with TRBJ2-1, with D unclear. The length of the CDR3 is 16 residues. Per the germline V gene, CDR1 is SGHTA and CDR2 is FQGTGA. V was trimmed by 5 bases and J by 2 bases, leaving 16 bases between them. CDR3 residues: CASSPAFTSAYNEQFF. CDR3 nucleotides: TGTGCCAGCAGCCCGGCTTTCACCAGCGCCTACAATGAGCAGTTCTTC. Supplemented by reference TRBV7-3 and TRBJ2-1, the full variable domain reads GAGVSQTPSNKVTEKGKYVELRCDPISGHTALYWYRQSLGQGPEFLIYFQGTGAADDSGLPNDRFFAVRPEGSVSTLKIQRTERGDSAVYLCASSPAFTSAYNEQFFGPGTRLTVL.

This clonotype has a handful of counts. The V call is TRBV7-9, the J call TRBJ2-1; either TRBD1 or TRBD2 may supply D (6 bases each). Germline-derived CDR1 and CDR2 are SEHNR and FQNEAQ (reference sequence). The V end was cut by 5 bases, the J end by 10 bases, with 15 bases between. The CDR3 is made up of 13 amino acids. CDR3 sequence (DNA): TGTGCCAGCAGCGCAGTTGGGGGGCCAGAGCAGTTCTTC. As protein: CASSAVGGPEQFF.

This clonotype turned up a few times. The V gene is TRBV7-2, the J gene TRBJ2-1, with 8 bases matching TRBD2. Trimming at V came to 5 bases and at J to 8 bases, leaving 11 bases not matched to a gene. The CDR3 is made up of 15 amino acids. Germline assignment: CDR1 SGHTA and CDR2 FQGNSA. In nucleotides, the CDR3 is TGTGCCAGCAGCCCTCCGGGACTAGGGACCTATGAGCAGTTCTTC. It encodes CASSPPGLGTYEQFF.

This clonotype was observed a few times. The chain combines TRBV7-2 with TRBJ2-7; D might be TRBD1 or TRBD2, each matching 5 bases. Trimming took 5 bases from V and 4 from J, leaving 18 bases between them. Germline CDR1 reads SGHTA; CDR2 reads FQGNSA. CDR3 size: 15 residues. CDR3 nucleotide sequence: TGTGCCAGCAGCACCTCTCCAGGGCGAGGGTACGAGCAGTACTTC. Amino acid sequence: CASSTSPGRGYEQYF.